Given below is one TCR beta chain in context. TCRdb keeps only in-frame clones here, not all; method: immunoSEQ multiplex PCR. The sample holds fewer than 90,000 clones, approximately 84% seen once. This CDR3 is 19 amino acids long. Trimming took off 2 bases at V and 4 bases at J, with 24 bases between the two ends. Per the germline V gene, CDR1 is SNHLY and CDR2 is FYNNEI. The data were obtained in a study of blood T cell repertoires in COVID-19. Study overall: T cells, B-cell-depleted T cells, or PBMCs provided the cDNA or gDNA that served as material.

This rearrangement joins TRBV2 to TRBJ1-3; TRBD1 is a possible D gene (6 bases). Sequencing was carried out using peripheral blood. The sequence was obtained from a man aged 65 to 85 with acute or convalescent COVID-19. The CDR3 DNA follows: TGTGCCAGCAGTGAATCAGGGGCCCTACGGAAGAAACACGGAAACACCATATATTTT. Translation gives CASSESGALRKKHGNTIYF.